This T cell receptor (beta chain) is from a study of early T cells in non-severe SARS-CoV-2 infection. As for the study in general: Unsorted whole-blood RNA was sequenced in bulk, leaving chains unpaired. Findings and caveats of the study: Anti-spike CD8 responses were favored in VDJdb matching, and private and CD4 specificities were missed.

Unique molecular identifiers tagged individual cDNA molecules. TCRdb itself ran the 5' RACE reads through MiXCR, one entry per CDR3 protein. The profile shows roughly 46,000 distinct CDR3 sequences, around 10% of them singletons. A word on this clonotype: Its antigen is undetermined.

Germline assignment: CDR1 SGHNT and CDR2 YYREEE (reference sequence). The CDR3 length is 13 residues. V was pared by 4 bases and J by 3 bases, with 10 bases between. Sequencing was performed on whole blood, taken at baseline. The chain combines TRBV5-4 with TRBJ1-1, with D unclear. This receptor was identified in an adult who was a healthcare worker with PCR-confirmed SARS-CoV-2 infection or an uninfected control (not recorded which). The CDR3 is CASSPERDTEAFF. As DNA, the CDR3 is TGTGCCAGCAGCCCCGAGAGGGACACTGAAGCTTTCTTT.